The next 3 T cell receptor beta chains were all read from a single sample in a study of cytomegalovirus exposure and HLA in healthy donors. The PCR was carried out with 60 Vbeta primers and 13 Jbeta primers. Method: immunoSEQ multiplex PCR; TCRdb's copy keeps in-frame clones and lacks some. Of about 150,000 clones in the sample, about 85% were seen once. Sequences were obtained from PBMCs. The origin of the receptors is a man aged 18 to 29 in good health and CMV-seronegative.

CDR3 loop: CASSQVGQGPGTEAFF. DNA of the CDR3: TGCGCCAGCAGCCAAGTTGGTCAGGGGCCGGGCACTGAAGCTTTCTTT. The rearrangement joins TRBV4-1 to TRBJ1-1; perhaps TRBD1 as D (6 bases). CDR3 length: 16 residues. Germline V lookup: CDR1 MGHRA, CDR2 YSYEKL. V gave up 1 base and J gave up 4 bases, with 16 bases separating them.

This rearrangement joins TRBV5-4 to TRBJ1-1, with no clear D. V lost 4 bases and J 6 bases, leaving 13 bases between the germline ends. The CDR3 length is 13 residues. Germline V gives CDR1 SGHNT, CDR2 YYREEE (reference sequence). The CDR3 DNA follows: TGTGCCAGCAGCCCAATCCCCGGGGCTGAAGCTTTCTTT. Encoded protein: CASSPIPGAEAFF.

The chain is built from TRBV27 and TRBJ2-1, with 11 bases lining up with TRBD2. In germline, CDR1 is MNHEY, CDR2 SMNVEV (reference sequence). The V and J ends lost 1 base and 2 bases, in that order; junction bases with no gene match: 1. The CDR3 contains 16 residues. This CDR3 reads CASSLFSGGAYNEQFF. The CDR3 DNA is TGTGCCAGCAGTTTATTTAGCGGGGGGGCCTACAATGAGCAGTTCTTC.